This T cell receptor (beta chain) was identified in a study of OX40 agonist ivuxolimab in advanced cancers. Whole-study context: Those treated in dose escalation had hepatocellular carcinoma, melanoma, renal cell cancer or head and neck cancer.

The CDR3 totals 15 residues. Trimming at V came to 1 base and at J to 0 bases, leaving 1 base not matched to a gene. Germline values: CDR1 SGHVS, CDR2 FNYEAQ. Assay used: immunoSEQ multiplex PCR; TCRdb lists only in-frame clones, some missing. The table includes 77,000 or so clones, about 90% detected once. This clone was seen a single time. The antigen is undetermined. Study observations and caveats: On average, CD8+ T cells showed a greater number of expanded clones than CD4+. Low clonal expansion, among the lowest seen, marked partial responders at 0.1-3.0 mg/kg.

V usage is TRBV7-6 and J usage is TRBJ1-1, with 8 bases that match TRBD1. The source is an adult with an advanced solid tumor such as melanoma, head and neck, liver or kidney cancer. The material was CD4+ or CD8+ T cells sorted from blood, obtained in a trial of the OX40 agonist ivuxolimab. CDR3 protein: CASSLGQGMNTEAFF. The CDR3 coding sequence is TGTGCCAGCAGCTTAGGACAGGGGATGAACACTGAAGCTTTCTTT.